This TCR beta chain was sequenced in a study of CD8 T cells in Susac syndrome. RNA in amounts of about 0.45 to 1 ug was reverse transcribed with random hexamers. One entry per CDR3 protein results from TCRdb running MiXCR on the immunoSEQ multiplex PCR reads. This sample carries fewer than 350,000 distinct CDR3 sequences, 89% of them seen once, and the ten largest clones take 0.18%. The authors sequenced TCR beta from blood CD8+ and CD4+ T cells. Treatment-naive patients with stable or active relapsing-remitting disease served as multiple sclerosis controls. TEMRA cells were FACS-enriched, and CD8+ and CD4+ T cells were isolated negatively. Germline CDR1 and CDR2: MNHEY and SVGEGT. Trimming cost V 2 bases and J 2 bases, with 11 bases left between them. The CDR3 has 15 residues.

The sample consisted of CD8+ T cells from PBMCs. The sequence derives from a human donor with multiple sclerosis. The chain recombines TRBV6-2 or TRBV6-3 with TRBJ2-3; possibly TRBD2 for D (7 bases). The CDR3 nucleotides read TGTGCCAGCAGTTACGGCGGGGGCGACACAGATACGCAGTATTTT. Residues: CASSYGGGDTDTQYF.